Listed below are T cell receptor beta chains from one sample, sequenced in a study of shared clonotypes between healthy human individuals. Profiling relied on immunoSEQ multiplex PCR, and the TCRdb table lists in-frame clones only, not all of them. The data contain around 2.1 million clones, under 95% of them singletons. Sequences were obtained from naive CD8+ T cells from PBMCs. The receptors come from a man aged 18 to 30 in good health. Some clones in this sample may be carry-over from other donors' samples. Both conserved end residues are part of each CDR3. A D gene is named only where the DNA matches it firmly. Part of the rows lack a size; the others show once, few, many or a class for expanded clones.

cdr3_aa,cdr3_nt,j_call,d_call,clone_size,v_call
CASSLTPREKLFF,TGTGCCAGCAGTTTAACCCCCCGGGAAAAACTGTTTTTT,TRBJ1-4,-,-,TRBV28
CASSPSGTSGRARGETQYF,TGTGCCAGCAGCCCTTCCGGGACTAGCGGGAGGGCCAGGGGGGAGACCCAGTACTTC,TRBJ2-5,TRBD2,-,TRBV7-7
CASSLYPTGTHIMAEAFF,TGTGCCAGCAGCTTGTACCCCACCGGGACACATATTATGGCTGAAGCTTTCTTT,TRBJ1-1,-,-,TRBV11-2
CSVERGTGEKSYEQYF,TGCAGCGTTGAAAGAGGGACAGGAGAGAAGTCCTACGAGCAGTACTTC,TRBJ2-7,TRBD1,-,TRBV29-1
CASSESGTPASLLYGYTF,TGTGCCAGCAGTGAATCAGGGACGCCAGCGTCCCTCCTTTATGGCTACACCTTC,TRBJ1-2,-,-,TRBV2
CASSGYLGDNQPQHF,TGTGCCAGCAGTGGTTATTTGGGAGACAATCAGCCCCAGCATTTT,TRBJ1-5,-,-,TRBV27
CAWNSALRTSGSYNEQFF,TGTGCCTGGAACTCGGCCCTCAGGACTAGCGGATCCTACAATGAGCAGTTCTTC,TRBJ2-1,TRBD2,once,TRBV30
CASSQAPTAGHTYEQYF,TGCGCCAGCAGCCAAGCCCCGACCGCAGGCCATACCTACGAGCAGTACTTC,TRBJ2-7,-,-,TRBV4-1
CASSPLKVGGSSDGYTF,TGTGCCAGCAGTCCCCTCAAGGTTGGGGGATCTTCGGATGGCTACACCTTC,TRBJ1-2,-,-,TRBV27
CASTIGNTEAFF,TGTGCCAGCACCATAGGGAACACTGAAGCTTTCTTT,TRBJ1-1,-,-,TRBV7-9
CASSHPGLADNEQFF,TGTGCCAGCTCACACCCGGGACTAGCGGACAATGAGCAGTTCTTC,TRBJ2-1,TRBD2,-,TRBV18
CASSSGNTGELFF,TGTGCCAGCAGCAGCGGGAACACCGGGGAGCTGTTTTTT,TRBJ2-2,-,-,TRBV9